Below, one T cell receptor (beta chain) is given with its context. Its antigen is unknown. The record originates from a study of T cell responses to AZD1222 COVID-19 vaccine. J was trimmed by 3 bases and V by 7 bases; bases with no gene match: 16. In germline, CDR1 is SNHLY, CDR2 FYNNEI. This CDR3 region has 18 residues. Findings and limits, study-wide: Unmutated variant regions are reportedly the target of nearly half of TCRs that are spike-specific. The CD4 TCRs associated with vaccination extended across spike and predominated at 160-218 and 743-854.

TCRdb's table, derived via immunoSEQ multiplex PCR, lists solely in-frame clones and lacks some. The sample consists of roughly 120,000 clones, about 85% of them appearing once. This TCR was recovered from an adult in good health. This chain connects TRBV2 to TRBJ2-4; 9 bases map to TRBD1. This specimen consisted of peripheral blood, obtained on day 0 of AZD1222 vaccination. For the CDR3, the DNA is TGTGCCAGCACTCTAGGCCGGACAGGGGCAAGCCGCAAAAACATTCAGTACTTC. It is translated as CASTLGRTGASRKNIQYF.